This TCR beta chain is drawn from a study of T cell responses to AZD1222 COVID-19 vaccine. Study conclusions and caveats: Among the donors, most were white British and more were female, and clonal diversity was possibly underestimated.

A note on this clone: Its antigen is unidentified.

Produced via immunoSEQ multiplex PCR; TCRdb's table is partial and in-frame only. Of some 130,000 clones listed, about 90% are singletons. This specimen was peripheral blood, taken 28 days after the second AZD1222 dose. This clonotype originated in an adult who received the AZD1222 COVID-19 vaccine.

The CDR3 reads CASSLGQGGNTEAFF. The CDR3 DNA follows: TGTGCCAGCAGCTTGGGACAGGGGGGGAACACTGAAGCTTTCTTT. The rearrangement uses TRBV5-8 and TRBJ1-1; TRBD1 agrees at 9 bases. The germline V gene has CDR1 SGHTS and CDR2 YDEGEE. Trimming took 0 bases from V and 1 from J; bases not matched to a gene: 1. CDR3 size: 15 residues.